This T cell receptor beta chain appears in the sequencing data of a study of blood T cell repertoires in COVID-19. Whole-study context: Both acute and convalescent COVID-19 samples were obtained from the United States, Italy and Spain.

Source study methods: Estimation of nucleated cell counts was performed using reference gene primer amplification. Profiling relied on immunoSEQ multiplex PCR, and the TCRdb table lists in-frame clones only, not all of them. The V and J calls and the clone size are those of that table, but D and trimming were determined from the DNA. This table has 210,000 or so clones, 65% to 85% appearing once. J gave up 1 base and V 3 bases, and 6 bases lay outside the gene matches. The CDR3 covers 16 residues. CDR1 and CDR2 from the germline V gene are SGHRS and YFSETQ. This clone was counted a few times. This chain links TRBV5-1 with TRBJ1-5; 8 nucleotides line up with TRBD1. Sequencing was performed on peripheral blood. The receptor was isolated from a man aged 45-65 years with active or convalescent COVID-19. This CDR3 is CASSSGGQGSNQPQHF. The CDR3 region has the DNA TGCGCCAGCAGCTCTGGAGGACAGGGCAGCAATCAGCCCCAGCATTTT.